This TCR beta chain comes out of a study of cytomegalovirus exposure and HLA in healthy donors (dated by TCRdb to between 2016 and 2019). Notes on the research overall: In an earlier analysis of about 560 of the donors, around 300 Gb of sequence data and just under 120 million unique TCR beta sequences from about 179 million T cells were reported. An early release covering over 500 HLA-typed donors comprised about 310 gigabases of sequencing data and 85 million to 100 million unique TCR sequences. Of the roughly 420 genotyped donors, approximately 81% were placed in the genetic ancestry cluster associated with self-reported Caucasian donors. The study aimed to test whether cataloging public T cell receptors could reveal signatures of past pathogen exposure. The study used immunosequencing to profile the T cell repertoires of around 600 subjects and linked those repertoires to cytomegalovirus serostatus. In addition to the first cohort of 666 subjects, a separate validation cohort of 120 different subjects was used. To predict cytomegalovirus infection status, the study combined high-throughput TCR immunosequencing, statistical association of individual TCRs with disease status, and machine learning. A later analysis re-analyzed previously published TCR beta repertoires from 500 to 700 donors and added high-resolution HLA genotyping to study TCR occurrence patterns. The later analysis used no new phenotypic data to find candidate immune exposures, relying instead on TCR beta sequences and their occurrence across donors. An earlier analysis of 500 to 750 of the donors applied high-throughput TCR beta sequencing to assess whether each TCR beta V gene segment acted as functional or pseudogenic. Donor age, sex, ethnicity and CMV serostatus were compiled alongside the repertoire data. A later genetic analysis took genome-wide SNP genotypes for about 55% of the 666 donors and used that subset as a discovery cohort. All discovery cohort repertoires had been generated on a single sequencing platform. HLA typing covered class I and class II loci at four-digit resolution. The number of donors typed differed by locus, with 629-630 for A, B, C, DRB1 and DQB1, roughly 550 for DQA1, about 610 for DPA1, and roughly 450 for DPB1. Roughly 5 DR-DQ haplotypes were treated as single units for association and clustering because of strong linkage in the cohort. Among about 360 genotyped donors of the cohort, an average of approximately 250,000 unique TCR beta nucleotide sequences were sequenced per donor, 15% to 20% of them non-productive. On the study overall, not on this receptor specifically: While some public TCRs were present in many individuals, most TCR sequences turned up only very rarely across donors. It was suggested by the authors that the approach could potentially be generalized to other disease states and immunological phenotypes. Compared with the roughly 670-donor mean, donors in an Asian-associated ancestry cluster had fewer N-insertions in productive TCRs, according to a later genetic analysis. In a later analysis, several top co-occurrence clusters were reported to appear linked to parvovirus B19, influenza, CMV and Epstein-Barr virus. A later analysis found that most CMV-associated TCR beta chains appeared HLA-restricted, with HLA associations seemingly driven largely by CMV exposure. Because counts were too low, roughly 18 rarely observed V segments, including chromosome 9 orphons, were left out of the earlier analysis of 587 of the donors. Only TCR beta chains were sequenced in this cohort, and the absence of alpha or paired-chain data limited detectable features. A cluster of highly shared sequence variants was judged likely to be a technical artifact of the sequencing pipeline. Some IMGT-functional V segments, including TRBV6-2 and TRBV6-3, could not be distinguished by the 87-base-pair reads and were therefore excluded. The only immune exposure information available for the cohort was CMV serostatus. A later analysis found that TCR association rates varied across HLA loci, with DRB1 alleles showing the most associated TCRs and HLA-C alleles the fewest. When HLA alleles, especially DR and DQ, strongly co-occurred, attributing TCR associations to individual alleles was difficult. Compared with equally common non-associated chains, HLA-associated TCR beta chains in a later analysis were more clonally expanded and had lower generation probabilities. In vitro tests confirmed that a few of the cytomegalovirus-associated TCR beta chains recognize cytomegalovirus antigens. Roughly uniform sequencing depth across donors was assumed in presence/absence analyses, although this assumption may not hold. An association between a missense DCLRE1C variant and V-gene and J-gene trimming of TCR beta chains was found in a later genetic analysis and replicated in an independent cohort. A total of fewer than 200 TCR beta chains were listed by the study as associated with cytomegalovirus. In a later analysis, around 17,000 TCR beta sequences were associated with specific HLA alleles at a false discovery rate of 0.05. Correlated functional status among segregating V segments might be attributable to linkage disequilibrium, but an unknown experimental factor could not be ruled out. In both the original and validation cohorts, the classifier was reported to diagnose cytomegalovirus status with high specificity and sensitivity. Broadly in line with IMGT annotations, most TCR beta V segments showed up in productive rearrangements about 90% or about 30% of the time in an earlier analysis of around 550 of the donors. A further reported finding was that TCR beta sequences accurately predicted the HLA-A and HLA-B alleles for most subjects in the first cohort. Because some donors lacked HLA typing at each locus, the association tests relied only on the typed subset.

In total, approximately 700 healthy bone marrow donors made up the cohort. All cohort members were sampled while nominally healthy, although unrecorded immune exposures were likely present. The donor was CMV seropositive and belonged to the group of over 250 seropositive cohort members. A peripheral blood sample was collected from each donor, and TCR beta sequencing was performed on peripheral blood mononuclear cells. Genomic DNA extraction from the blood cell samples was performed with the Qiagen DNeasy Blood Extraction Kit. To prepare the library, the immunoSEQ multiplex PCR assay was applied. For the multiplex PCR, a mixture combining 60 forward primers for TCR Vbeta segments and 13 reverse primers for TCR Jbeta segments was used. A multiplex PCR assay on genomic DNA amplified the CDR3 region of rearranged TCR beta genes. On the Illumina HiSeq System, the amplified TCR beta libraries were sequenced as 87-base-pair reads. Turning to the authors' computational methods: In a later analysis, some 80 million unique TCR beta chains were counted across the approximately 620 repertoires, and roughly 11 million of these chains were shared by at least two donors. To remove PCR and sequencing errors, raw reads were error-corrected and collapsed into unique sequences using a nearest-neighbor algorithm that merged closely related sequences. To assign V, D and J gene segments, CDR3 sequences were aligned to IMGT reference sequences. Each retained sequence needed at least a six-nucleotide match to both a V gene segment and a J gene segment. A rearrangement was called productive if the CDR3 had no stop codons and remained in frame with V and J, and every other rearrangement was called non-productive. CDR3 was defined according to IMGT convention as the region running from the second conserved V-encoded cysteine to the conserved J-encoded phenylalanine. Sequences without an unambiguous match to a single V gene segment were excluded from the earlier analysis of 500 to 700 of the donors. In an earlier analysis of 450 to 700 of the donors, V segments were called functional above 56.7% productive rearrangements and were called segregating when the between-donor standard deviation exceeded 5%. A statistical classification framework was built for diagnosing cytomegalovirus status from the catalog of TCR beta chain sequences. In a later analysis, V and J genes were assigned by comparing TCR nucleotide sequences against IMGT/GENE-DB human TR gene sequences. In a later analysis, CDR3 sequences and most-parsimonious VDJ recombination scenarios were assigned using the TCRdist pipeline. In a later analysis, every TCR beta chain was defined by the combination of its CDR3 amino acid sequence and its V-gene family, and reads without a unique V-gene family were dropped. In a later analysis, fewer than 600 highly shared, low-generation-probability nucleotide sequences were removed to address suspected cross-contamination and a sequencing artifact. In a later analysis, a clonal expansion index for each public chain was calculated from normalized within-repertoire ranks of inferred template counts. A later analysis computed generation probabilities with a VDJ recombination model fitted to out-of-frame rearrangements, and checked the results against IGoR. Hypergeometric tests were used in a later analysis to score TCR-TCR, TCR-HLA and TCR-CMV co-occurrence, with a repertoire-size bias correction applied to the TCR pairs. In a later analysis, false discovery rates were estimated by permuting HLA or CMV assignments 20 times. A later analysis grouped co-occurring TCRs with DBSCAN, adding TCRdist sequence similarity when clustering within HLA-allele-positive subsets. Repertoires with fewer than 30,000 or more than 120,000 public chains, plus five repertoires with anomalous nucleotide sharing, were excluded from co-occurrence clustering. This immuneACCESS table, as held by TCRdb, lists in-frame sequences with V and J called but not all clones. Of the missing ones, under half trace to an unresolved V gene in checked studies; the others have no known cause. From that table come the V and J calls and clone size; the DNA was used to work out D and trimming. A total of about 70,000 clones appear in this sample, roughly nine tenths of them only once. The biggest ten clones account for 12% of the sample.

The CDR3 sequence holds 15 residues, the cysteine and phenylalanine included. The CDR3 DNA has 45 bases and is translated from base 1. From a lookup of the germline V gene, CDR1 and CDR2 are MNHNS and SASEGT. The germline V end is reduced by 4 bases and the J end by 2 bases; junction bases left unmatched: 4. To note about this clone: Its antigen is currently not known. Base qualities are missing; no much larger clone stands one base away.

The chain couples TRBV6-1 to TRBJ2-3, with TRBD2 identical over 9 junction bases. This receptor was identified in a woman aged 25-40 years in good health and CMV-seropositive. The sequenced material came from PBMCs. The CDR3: CASSGWTSDTDTQYF. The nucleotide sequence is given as TGTGCCAGCAGTGGATGGACTAGCGACACAGATACGCAGTATTTT.